Sequencing of this T cell receptor (beta chain) was carried out in a study of cytotoxic CD8 clonotypes in ibrutinib-treated CLL. Findings and caveats of the study: The public clonotypes identified were infrequent and showed contraction or stability on treatment.

Data came from immunoSEQ multiplex PCR; TCRdb stores just in-frame clones and leaves some out. This table holds around 140,000 clones, 70% to 80% found once. The CDR3 runs 13 residues. Germline V gene sequence: CDR1 SGHDT, CDR2 YYEEEE. Trimming took off 2 bases at V and 6 bases at J, with 10 bases between the two ends. About this clone itself: Its antigen is not known.

The clonotype was recovered from a human donor with chronic lymphocytic leukemia. Source: PBMCs, taken after 12 months of ibrutinib treatment. V is TRBV5-6 and J is TRBJ2-3; D is unclear. The CDR3 bases are TGTGCCAGCAGCTTTCAACAGAGGGATACGCAGTATTTT. Translation gives CASSFQQRDTQYF.